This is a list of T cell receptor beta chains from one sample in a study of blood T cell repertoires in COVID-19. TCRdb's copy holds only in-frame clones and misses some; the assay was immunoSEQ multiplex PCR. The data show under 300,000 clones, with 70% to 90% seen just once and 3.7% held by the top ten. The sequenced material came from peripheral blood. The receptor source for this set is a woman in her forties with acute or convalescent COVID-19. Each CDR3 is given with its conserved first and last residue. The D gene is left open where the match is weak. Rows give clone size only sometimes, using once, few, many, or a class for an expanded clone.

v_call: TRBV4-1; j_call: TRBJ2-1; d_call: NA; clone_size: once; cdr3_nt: TGCGCCAGCAGCCAAGGTCTGGGGGCTCGGCTTAATGAGCAGTTCTTC; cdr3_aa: CASSQGLGARLNEQFF
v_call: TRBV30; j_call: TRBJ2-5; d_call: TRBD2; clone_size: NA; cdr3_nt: TGTGCCTGTAGCGGGGGGCAAGAGACCCAGTACTTC; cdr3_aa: CACSGGQETQYF
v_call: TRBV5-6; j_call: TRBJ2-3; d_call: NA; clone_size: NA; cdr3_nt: TGTGCCAGCAGCCGCCGGAGCACAGATACGCAGTATTTT; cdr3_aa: CASSRRSTDTQYF
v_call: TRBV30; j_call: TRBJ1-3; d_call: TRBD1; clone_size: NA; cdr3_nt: TGTGCCTTAAACCCAGGGGGCTCTGGAAACACCATATATTTT; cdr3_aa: CALNPGGSGNTIYF
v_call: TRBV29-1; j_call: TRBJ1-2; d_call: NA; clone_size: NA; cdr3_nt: TGCAGCGTTGACGGGCAGGGGAGGGGTAGCTACACCTTC; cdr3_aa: CSVDGQGRGSYTF
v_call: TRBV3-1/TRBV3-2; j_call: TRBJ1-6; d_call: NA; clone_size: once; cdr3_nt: TGTGCCAGCAGCCAAGAACCGGGGAATTCACCCCTCCACTTT; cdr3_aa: CASSQEPGNSPLHF
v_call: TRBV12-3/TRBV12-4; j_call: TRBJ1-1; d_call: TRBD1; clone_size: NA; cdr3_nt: TGTGCCAGCAGATACGGACAGGGGCCTGCTTTCTTT; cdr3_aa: CASRYGQGPAFF
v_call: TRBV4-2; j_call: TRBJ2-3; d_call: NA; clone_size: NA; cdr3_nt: TGTGCCAGCAGCCAAGAGAGGCTAGGGGCAGATACGCAGTATTTT; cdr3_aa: CASSQERLGADTQYF
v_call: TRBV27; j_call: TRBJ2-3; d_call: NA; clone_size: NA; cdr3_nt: TGTGCCAGCAGTTTAGCCGGTACAGATACGCAGTATTTT; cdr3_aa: CASSLAGTDTQYF
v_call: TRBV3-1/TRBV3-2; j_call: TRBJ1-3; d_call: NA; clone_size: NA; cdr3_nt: TGTGCCAGCAGCCCCCGGGACTCTGGAAACACCATATATTTT; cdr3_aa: CASSPRDSGNTIYF
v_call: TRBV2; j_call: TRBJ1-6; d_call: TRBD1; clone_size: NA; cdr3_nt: TGTGCCAGCAGTGCTGGGACAGGGGAAAGGTTAGGCAATTCACCCCTCCACTTT; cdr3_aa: CASSAGTGERLGNSPLHF
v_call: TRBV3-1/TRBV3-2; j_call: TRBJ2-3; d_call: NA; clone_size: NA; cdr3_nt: TGTGCCAGCAGCCAAGATGGAAGGGGGTCAGATACGCAGTATTTT; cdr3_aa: CASSQDGRGSDTQYF
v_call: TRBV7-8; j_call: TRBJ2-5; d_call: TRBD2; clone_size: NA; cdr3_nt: TGTGCCAGCAGCTTAGCACTAGCGGGGGCCGGGGGGGAGACCCAGTACTTC; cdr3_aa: CASSLALAGAGGETQYF
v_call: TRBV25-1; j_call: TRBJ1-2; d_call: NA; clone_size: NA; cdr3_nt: TGTGCCAGCAGTGGGGAGCCCTATGGCTACACCTTC; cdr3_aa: CASSGEPYGYTF
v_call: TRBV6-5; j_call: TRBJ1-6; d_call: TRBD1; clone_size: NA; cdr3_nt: TGTGCCAGCAGTTACGGGGGACAGGGTAACTCACCCCTCCACTTT; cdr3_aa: CASSYGGQGNSPLHF
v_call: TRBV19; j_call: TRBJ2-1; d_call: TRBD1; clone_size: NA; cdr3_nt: TGTGCCAGTAGTTCAGGACAGGACGTTTACAATGAGCAGTTCTTC; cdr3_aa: CASSSGQDVYNEQFF
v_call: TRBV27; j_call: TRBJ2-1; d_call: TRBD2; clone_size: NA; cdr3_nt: TGTGCCAGCTTGACTAGCGGGGGGAACAATGAGCAGTTCTTC; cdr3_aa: CASLTSGGNNEQFF
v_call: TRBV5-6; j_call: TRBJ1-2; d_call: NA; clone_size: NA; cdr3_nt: TGTGCCAGCAGCTTACTCGGTAACTATGGCTACACCTTC; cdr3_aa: CASSLLGNYGYTF
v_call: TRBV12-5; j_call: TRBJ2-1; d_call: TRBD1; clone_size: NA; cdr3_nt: TGTGCTAGTGGTTTGGTATTAGGACAGGGTGCCCTCAATGAGCAGTTCTTC; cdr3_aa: CASGLVLGQGALNEQFF
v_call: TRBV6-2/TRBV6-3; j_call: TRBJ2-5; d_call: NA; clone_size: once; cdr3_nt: TGTGCCAGCAGTTACCTTCTCCAAGAGACCCAGTACTTC; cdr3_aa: CASSYLLQETQYF
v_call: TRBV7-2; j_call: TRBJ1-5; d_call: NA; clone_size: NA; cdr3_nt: TGTGCCAGCAGCTTTACCGGAGGTGGCAATCAGCCCCAGCATTTT; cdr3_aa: CASSFTGGGNQPQHF